The 28 T cell receptor beta chains in this list originate from one sample, sequenced in a study of response to subunit inactivated influenza vaccine. One entry per CDR3 protein, called by TCRdb with MiXCR from the RT-PCR reads. There are around 250,000 distinct CDR3 sequences in the sample; 9% to 15% occur only once, and 7.8% lies in the top ten. The source material was non-naive T cells sorted from PBMCs, sampled around 14 days before vaccination. These receptors all come from a man aged 45-60 years who received an inactivated influenza vaccine.

This clonotype has ten or more counts. This sequence joins TRBV4-3 and TRBJ2-1; 10 bases are a match to TRBD2. V lost 0 bases, J lost 9 bases, and 8 bases stayed unmatched. The CDR3 has 16 residues. CDR1 is LGHNA and CDR2 is YSLEER in the germline V gene. Written as DNA, the CDR3 is TGCGCCAGCAGCCAAGATCGAAGCGGGGGGGCGCGTGAGCAGTTCTTC. Residues: CASSQDRSGGAREQFF.

In its sample, this clonotype was seen a few times. The V gene is TRBV11-2, the J gene TRBJ2-7; D is undetermined. The ends were cut back, 2 bases at V and 4 bases at J, with 12 bases in the middle. The germline gives CDR1 SGHAT, CDR2 FQNNGV. The CDR3 is 14 amino acids. The CDR3 here is CASSLYGSLYEQYF. The CDR3 DNA reads TGTGCCAGCAGCTTATATGGCAGCTTATACGAGCAGTACTTC.

This clonotype was recorded a few times. The chain employs TRBV27 and TRBJ2-7, with D hard to call. The CDR3 is 13 amino acids. Deletions cut 2 bases from V and 5 bases from J, with 10 bases between. Germline CDR1 reads MNHEY; CDR2 reads SMNVEV (reference sequence). DNA of the CDR3: TGTGCCAGCAGTTTAGCTTCTTTCCACGAGCAGTACTTC. The encoded protein is CASSLASFHEQYF.

This sequence joins TRBV12-3 or TRBV12-4 and TRBJ1-1; D gene ambiguous. V lost 3 bases and J 11 bases, leaving 10 bases between the germline ends. The CDR3 length is 11 residues. CDR3 residues: CASSFHGGAFF. In nucleotides, the CDR3 is TGTGCCAGCAGTTTTCACGGTGGGGCTTTCTTT.

This clonotype was seen repeatedly, ten times or more. V is TRBV29-1 and J is TRBJ1-1; D is ambiguous. The ends were cut back, 1 base at V and 4 bases at J, with 13 bases in the middle. The CDR3 sequence is 14 residues long. CDR1 SQVTM and CDR2 ANQGSEA come from the germline V gene. CDR3 region: CSVEGTSVVTEAFF. In DNA form, the CDR3 reads TGCAGCGTTGAAGGTACATCGGTTGTCACTGAAGCTTTCTTT.

This clonotype was seen a few times. The chain links TRBV28 to TRBJ2-1; 8 nucleotides line up with TRBD2. From germline, CDR1 is MDHEN and CDR2 SYDVKM. V lost 1 base and J lost 4; bases outside the gene matches: 3. The CDR3 consists of 15 residues. In DNA, the CDR3 is TGTGCCAGCAGTTTATCGGGGGGGGGATACAATGAGCAGTTCTTC. Translating gives CASSLSGGGYNEQFF.

The chain couples TRBV20-1 to TRBJ1-1; TRBD1 matches at 8 bases. This CDR3 is built from 14 residues. The germline gives CDR1 DFQATT, CDR2 SNEGSKA (reference sequence). The V and J ends lost 3 bases and 1 base, in that order; junction bases with no gene match: 4. CDR3 region: CSASHGQGNTEAFF. CDR3 bases: TGCAGTGCTAGCCACGGACAGGGGAACACTGAAGCTTTCTTT.

J is TRBJ2-1 and V is TRBV20-1; the match to TRBD2 covers 14 bases. Germline CDR1 reads DFQATT; CDR2 reads SNEGSKA (reference sequence). Trimming removed 2 bases from V and 4 bases from J; junction bases left unmatched: 4. The CDR3 length is 16 residues. The CDR3 region has the DNA TGCAGTGCTAGACCGGGACTAGCGGGAGTGTACAATGAGCAGTTCTTC. Protein product: CSARPGLAGVYNEQFF.

This clonotype was seen repeatedly, ten times or more. CDR3 in amino acids: CASSLEGVYGNTIYF. The CDR3 DNA is TGTGCCAGCAGCTTGGAGGGTGTCTATGGAAACACCATATATTTT. The rearrangement links TRBV5-5 to TRBJ1-3; no definite D call. The ends were cut back, 0 bases at V and 3 bases at J, with 10 bases in the middle. Germline V CDR1 and CDR2: SGHKS, YYEKEE (reference sequence). The CDR3 is 15 amino acids.

This clonotype was observed a handful of times. V and J are TRBV4-2 and TRBJ1-1; D not resolved. The germline V gene encodes CDR1 LGHNA and CDR2 YNFKEQ. V shed 1 base and J shed 6 bases, with 18 bases lying between them. The CDR3 is made up of 16 amino acids. The CDR3 nucleotides read TGTGCCAGCAGCCAAGGGACGGGGTCCCACAAGGCTGAAGCTTTCTTT. Its protein is CASSQGTGSHKAEAFF.

This clonotype has only a few counts. The genes are TRBV18 and TRBJ1-1; D gene ambiguous. The CDR3 is 14 residues long. Trimming cost V 3 bases and J 2 bases, with 10 bases left between them. The V gene's germline CDR1 is KGHSH and CDR2 LQKENI. This CDR3 is CASSPTYGNTEAFF. CDR3 in DNA: TGTGCCAGCTCACCTACGTACGGTAACACTGAAGCTTTCTTT.

This clonotype was seen a few times. For the CDR3, the DNA is TGTGCCAGCAGTTCACCACGTGGGGGAGCCTCTGGAAAACTGTTTTTT. This gives the protein CASSSPRGGASGKLFF. This chain links TRBV12-3 or TRBV12-4 with TRBJ1-4, with D possibly matching TRBD1 (5 bases). V was clipped by 4 bases and J by 10 bases, with 22 bases between them. The CDR3 sequence is 16 residues long.

This clonotype appeared many times. Here the CDR3 reads CASSVGRYSGANVLTF. CDR3 in DNA: TGTGCCAGCAGCGTAGGACGGTACTCTGGGGCCAACGTCCTGACTTTC. This chain uses TRBV7-2 with TRBJ2-6, with D unresolved. CDR1 is SGHTA and CDR2 is FQGNSA in the germline V gene. Trimming took 5 bases from V and 0 from J, leaving 11 bases between them. CDR3 size: 16 residues.

The V gene is TRBV12-3 or TRBV12-4, the J gene TRBJ1-5; D call uncertain. Trimming cost V 3 bases and J 5 bases, with 20 bases left between them. The CDR3 spans 17 residues. CDR3 residues: CASSFSRTWVEDQPQHF. The CDR3 region has the DNA TGTGCCAGCAGTTTCTCACGGACCTGGGTAGAGGATCAGCCCCAGCATTTT.

This clonotype was observed a handful of times. The rearrangement joins TRBV6-5 to TRBJ1-2, with unresolved D. This CDR3 has 15 residues. V dropped 2 bases and J dropped 4 bases, with 14 bases sitting between them. Germline CDR1 and CDR2: MNHEY and SVGAGI. CDR3 sequence (DNA): TGTGCCAGCAGTTACGGGCCCCTATCACTCTATGGCTACACCTTC. Protein: CASSYGPLSLYGYTF.

The rearrangement uses TRBV6-5 and TRBJ1-2, with 9 bases lining up with TRBD1. CDR3 length: 14 amino acids. Trimming removed 0 bases from V and 7 bases from J; junction bases left unmatched: 3. Per the germline V gene, CDR1 is MNHEY and CDR2 is SVGAGI. Here the CDR3 reads CASSYSGTGSGYTF. In nucleotides, the CDR3 is TGTGCCAGCAGTTACTCAGGGACAGGGTCTGGCTACACCTTC.

This clonotype was picked up many times. The chain is built from TRBV6-1 and TRBJ2-2, with TRBD2 matching 7 bases. CDR1 is MNHNS, CDR2 SASEGT, per germline. The CDR3 sequence is 15 residues long. Trimming cost V 6 bases and J 1 base; bases outside gene matches: 5. CDR3 DNA sequence: TGTGCCAGCAGGCGGGACTACCTGAACACCGGGGAGCTGTTTTTT. Translation gives CASRRDYLNTGELFF.

A few counts support this clonotype. The genes are TRBV12-3 or TRBV12-4 and TRBJ1-5; D is undetermined. This CDR3 region has 14 residues. V lost 6 bases, J lost 2 bases, and 11 bases lay in between. CDR3 protein: CASSPLWGNQPQHF. CDR3 sequence (DNA): TGTGCCAGCAGCCCACTCTGGGGCAATCAGCCCCAGCATTTT.

In this sample, this clonotype turned up a few times. The chain employs TRBV20-1 and TRBJ2-2, with 9 bases aligning to TRBD2. Germline CDR1 reads DFQATT; CDR2 reads SNEGSKA (reference sequence). The V and J ends lost 1 base and 5 bases, in that order; junction bases with no gene match: 5. This CDR3 has 15 residues. Here the CDR3 DNA reads TGCAGTGCTAGAGCCGGGCGGGGGGGGACCGGGGAGCTGTTTTTT. Its translation: CSARAGRGGTGELFF.

The chain combines TRBV18 with TRBJ2-7; a weak D match, TRBD1 (6 bases). This CDR3 region has 14 residues. V was trimmed by 0 bases and J by 9 bases, leaving 15 bases between them. Germline CDR1 KGHSH, CDR2 LQKENI. CDR3 nucleotides: TGTGCCAGCTCACCACCGGGGGCGGCGTGGACGCAGTACTTC. Protein sequence: CASSPPGAAWTQYF. The whole variable domain, filled in from reference TRBV18 and TRBJ2-7, reads NAGVMQNPRHLVRRRGQEARLRCSPMKGHSHVYWYRQLPEEGLKFMVYLQKENIIDESGMPKERFSAEFPKEGPSILRIQQVVRGDSAAYFCASSPPGAAWTQYFGPGTRLTVT.

This clonotype was counted ten times or more. The rearrangement joins TRBV28 to TRBJ1-2; D unclear. Trimming stripped 3 bases from V and 4 bases from J, with 3 bases between. This CDR3 region has 11 residues. Germline V lookup: CDR1 MDHEN, CDR2 SYDVKM. The CDR3 coding sequence is TGTGCCAGCAGTTTCACCTATGGCTACACCTTC. Its protein product is CASSFTYGYTF.

This clonotype appeared many times. At one of its ends the junction is not consistent with the germline gene, which may arise from a read error. The chain has TRBV7-2 and TRBJ2-1, with 7 nucleotides matching TRBD2. The CDR3 extends over 15 amino acids. Germline V gives CDR1 SGHTA, CDR2 FQGNSA. Written as DNA, the CDR3 is TGTGCCAGCAGCCTAGCGGTGAGCTCCTACAATGAGCAGTTCTTC. It yields the protein CASSLAVSSYNEQFF.

This clonotype counts as medium-sized. The rearrangement uses TRBV29-1 and TRBJ2-7; no firm D call. V dropped 5 bases and J dropped 2 bases, with 7 bases sitting between them. Germline CDR1 is SQVTM and CDR2 is ANQGSEA. CDR3 length equals 11 residues. Here the CDR3 DNA reads TGCAGCGTTATAGTACCCTACGAGCAGTACTTC. It is translated as CSVIVPYEQYF.

The chain employs TRBV18 and TRBJ2-7; 7 bases are shared with TRBD1. Unmatched junction bases numbered 5, after V lost 1 base and J lost 2 bases. Germline V gives CDR1 KGHSH, CDR2 LQKENI. The CDR3 is 15 amino acids. CDR3 residues: CASSPRTGVPYEQYF. CDR3 sequence (DNA): TGTGCCAGCTCACCACGGACAGGCGTTCCCTACGAGCAGTACTTC.

The chain is built from TRBV4-1 and TRBJ2-1, with 8 bases identical to TRBD2. The trim removed 1 base at V and 7 bases at J, leaving 12 bases unmatched. Germline V gene lookup returns CDR1 MGHRA and CDR2 YSYEKL. The CDR3 totals 17 residues. CDR3 amino acids: CASSQGLQRGWGNEQFF. The CDR3 bases are TGCGCCAGCAGCCAAGGGTTACAGCGGGGGTGGGGGAATGAGCAGTTCTTC.

The chain links TRBV9 to TRBJ2-2; no definite D call. The CDR3 is 15 residues long. The V gene lost 0 bases and the J gene lost 0 bases, with 6 bases spanning the gap. Germline loops: CDR1 SGDLS, CDR2 YYNGEE. CDR3 nucleotide sequence: TGTGCCAGCAGCGTAGCCCTCACGAACACCGGGGAGCTGTTTTTT. This gives the protein CASSVALTNTGELFF.

This clonotype was detected many times. V and J are TRBV30 and TRBJ2-1, with TRBD2 identical over 8 bases. V gave up 5 bases and J gave up 7 bases; unmatched junction bases: 19. The CDR3 has 17 residues. Per germline, CDR1 GTSNPN and CDR2 SVGIG (reference sequence). As DNA, the CDR3 is TGTGCCTGGGGAGTAAACCGTCTAGCGGGCCTCCCAAATGAGCAGTTCTTC. Its translation is CAWGVNRLAGLPNEQFF. Using reference TRBV30 and TRBJ2-1 for the parts outside the CDR3, the full variable domain is SQTIHQWPATLVQPVGSPLSLECTVEGTSNPNLYWYRQAAGRGLQLLFYSVGIGQISSEVPQNLSASRPQDRQFILSSKKLLLSDSGFYLCAWGVNRLAGLPNEQFFGPGTRLTVL.

Ten or more counts support this clonotype. The CDR3: CSASPRLDTDTQYF. CDR3 nucleotide sequence: TGCAGCGCCTCTCCGCGACTAGACACAGATACGCAGTATTTT. V is TRBV29-1 and J is TRBJ2-3; possibly TRBD2 for D (6 bases). Germline loops: CDR1 SQVTM, CDR2 ANQGSEA. The CDR3 runs 14 residues. V shed 7 bases and J shed 2 bases, with 16 bases lying between them.